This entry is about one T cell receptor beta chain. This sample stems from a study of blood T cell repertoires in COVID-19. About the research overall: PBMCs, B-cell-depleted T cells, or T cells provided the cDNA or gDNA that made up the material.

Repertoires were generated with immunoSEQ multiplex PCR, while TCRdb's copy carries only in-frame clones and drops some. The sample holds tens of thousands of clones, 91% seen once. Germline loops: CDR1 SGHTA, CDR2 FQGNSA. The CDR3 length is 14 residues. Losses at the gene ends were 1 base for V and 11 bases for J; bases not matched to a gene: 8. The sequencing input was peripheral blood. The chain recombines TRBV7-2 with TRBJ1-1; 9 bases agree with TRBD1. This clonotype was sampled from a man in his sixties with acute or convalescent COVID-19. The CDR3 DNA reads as TGTGCCAGCAGCTTAGTAGGGACAGGGTCGCAGGCTTTCTTT. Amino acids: CASSLVGTGSQAFF.